This T cell receptor (beta chain) is drawn from a study of type 1 regulatory T cells. About the research overall: T-allo10 is an in vitro-generated, Tr1-enriched CD4 T cell product specific for alloantigen.

By proportion, this clonotype is medium-sized. Its antigen is not identified. A single record per CDR3 protein comes from TCRdb applying MiXCR to the reads. Seen here are thousands of distinct CDR3 sequences, roughly a third observed once, and the top ten hold about 23%. Study-wide results and limits: Type 1 regulatory T cells had a more restricted TCR repertoire than non-type 1 regulatory T cells.

The CDR3 loop spans 13 amino acids. CDR1 is SGHRS, CDR2 YFSETQ, per germline. The V end lost 3 bases, the J end lost 2 bases, and 9 bases lay between the germline ends. The source of this sequence is a human donor in good health. The J gene is TRBJ2-7, the V gene TRBV5-1; TRBD1 or TRBD2 may be the D gene (5 bases each). Sequencing was performed on cultured type 1 regulatory T (Tr1) cells, either the whole culture or a sorted fraction (not recorded which). CDR3 sequence: CASSSGPPYEQYF. CDR3 bases: TGCGCCAGCAGCTCGGGACCTCCCTACGAGCAGTACTTC. The complete variable domain, with remaining parts taken from reference TRBV5-1 and TRBJ2-7, reads KAGVTQTPRYLIKTRGQQVTLSCSPISGHRSVSWYQQTPGQGLQFLFEYFSETQRNKGNFPGRFSGRQFSNSRSEMNVSTLELGDSALYLCASSSGPPYEQYFGPGTRLTVT.